These T cell receptor beta chains were read from a single sample in a study of cytomegalovirus exposure and HLA in healthy donors. The table came from immunoSEQ multiplex PCR; TCRdb's copy has only in-frame clones and leaves some out. The profile shows about 160,000 clones, over 75% of them singletons. Sequencing was carried out using PBMCs. These receptors were obtained from a human donor in good health. CDR3s include the opening cysteine and the closing phenylalanine or tryptophan. Fields, in order: V gene, clone size, J gene, D gene, CDR3 protein, CDR3 DNA. The D gene is left open where the match is weak. The size of a clone is reported for some rows only, either as once, few or many, or as a class for expanded clones.

>TRBV7-2|few|TRBJ2-7|NA
CASRKDNSYEQYF
TGTGCCAGCAGAAAGGACAACTCCTACGAGCAGTACTTC
>TRBV9|NA|TRBJ2-2|NA
CASSAPRGAGAGELFF
TGTGCCAGCAGCGCCCCCCGGGGGGCCGGTGCCGGGGAGCTGTTTTTT
>TRBV7-9|NA|TRBJ1-2|NA
CASSPAGLSGYTF
TGTGCCAGCAGCCCAGCGGGACTGAGTGGCTACACCTTC
>TRBV19|NA|TRBJ1-2|NA
CASSIEGGAGYTF
TGTGCCAGTAGTATAGAAGGGGGGGCCGGCTACACCTTC
>TRBV11-3|NA|TRBJ1-2|TRBD1
CASSGQGVDGYTF
TGTGCCAGCAGTGGACAGGGGGTAGATGGCTACACCTTC
>TRBV6-1|NA|TRBJ2-7|TRBD2
CASSISGGVHYEQYF
TGTGCCAGCAGCATTAGCGGGGGGGTACACTACGAGCAGTACTTC
>TRBV5-1|NA|TRBJ2-7|TRBD1
CASSFRQGSHEQYF
TGCGCCAGCAGCTTTCGACAGGGGTCCCACGAGCAGTACTTC
>TRBV5-1|NA|TRBJ2-4|TRBD2
CASSLELAGAEDIQYF
TGCGCCAGCAGCTTGGAGTTAGCGGGGGCTGAGGACATTCAGTACTTC
>TRBV21-1|once|TRBJ1-5|NA
CASSKLSGFGQPQHF
TGTGCCAGCAGCAAACTATCCGGGTTCGGACAGCCCCAGCATTTT
>TRBV4-1|NA|TRBJ1-4|TRBD1
CASSLPTGGRDEKLFF
TGCGCCAGCAGCCTACCTACAGGGGGCAGAGATGAAAAACTGTTTTTT
>TRBV7-9|NA|TRBJ1-2|NA
CASSLNGYPTF
TGTGCCAGCAGCTTAAACGGTTACCCCACCTTC
>TRBV7-8|NA|TRBJ2-7|TRBD1
CASSARQGVALPYEQYF
TGTGCCAGCAGCGCCAGACAGGGGGTTGCCCTCCCCTACGAGCAGTACTTC
>TRBV9|NA|TRBJ1-4|NA
CASSRSGGLGEKLFF
TGTGCCAGCAGTCGAAGCGGGGGGCTCGGAGAAAAACTGTTTTTT
>TRBV7-9|once|TRBJ2-7|TRBD1
CASSAHDRGYEQYF
TGTGCCAGCAGCGCACACGACAGGGGCTACGAGCAGTACTTC
>TRBV5-1|NA|TRBJ2-5|TRBD2
CASRAPSGETQYF
TGCGCCAGCAGAGCTCCTAGCGGGGAGACCCAGTACTTC
>TRBV9|NA|TRBJ1-5|TRBD1
CASSTSDRLRQPQHF
TGTGCCAGCAGCACCTCGGACAGGCTTAGGCAGCCCCAGCATTTT